This TCR beta chain is from a study of STAT5B mutations in CD4+ large granular lymphocyte leukemia. In germline, CDR1 is SGDLS, CDR2 YYNGEE. V lost 0 bases and J lost 8, with 8 bases in between. The CDR3 covers 12 residues. Assay used: immunoSEQ multiplex PCR; TCRdb lists only in-frame clones, some missing. The repertoire consists of some 27,000 clones, with 65% to 80% occurring once and the leading ten covering about 3.1%. This clone was counted between two and nine times. The gene calls are TRBV9 and TRBJ1-2, with D unresolved. The sample consisted of CD4+ T cells from blood buffy coats. The sequence came from a human donor in good health. For the CDR3, the DNA is TGTGCCAGCAGCGTAGATCCGTGGGGCTACACCTTC. It specifies CASSVDPWGYTF.